One sample yielded the 4 T cell receptor beta chains listed below, sequenced in a study of CD8 T cells in ankylosing spondylitis. Study findings and constraints: Eight or nine highly homologous variants formed a TCR beta motif that appeared characteristic of ankylosing spondylitis blood.

Via MiXCR, TCRdb re-called the 5' RACE reads, giving one row per CDR3 protein. Counted here are about 840,000 distinct CDR3 sequences, about 10% occurring once; the ten biggest clones make up about 0.5%. No antigen is known for these receptors. The sequencing input was blood, either unsorted or a sorted T cell fraction (not recorded which). The source is a male donor with ankylosing spondylitis.

The table lists this clonotype with many counts. This chain connects TRBV20-1 to TRBJ2-2; D gene unclear. Germline V lookup: CDR1 DFQATT, CDR2 SNEGSKA (reference sequence). The CDR3 sequence is 16 residues long. V was trimmed by 3 bases and J by 2 bases, leaving 16 bases between them. CDR3 loop: CSARRHRKRNTGELFF. The CDR3 nucleotides read TGCAGTGCTAGGAGGCATAGGAAGCGTAACACCGGGGAGCTGTTTTTT.

Only a few counts were recorded for this clonotype. The CDR3 sequence is CSARDTARGIKRYF. In DNA form, the CDR3 reads TGCAGTGCTAGAGATACGGCCAGGGGGATCAAAAGGTATTTT. The rearrangement uses TRBV20-1 and TRBJ2-3, with 7 bases aligning to TRBD1. The CDR3 totals 14 residues. CDR1 and CDR2 (germline): DFQATT, SNEGSKA (reference sequence). Trimming removed 0 bases from V and 14 bases from J; junction bases left unmatched: 14.

The rearrangement joins TRBV5-6 to TRBJ2-1; perhaps TRBD2 as D (6 bases). The CDR3 is 17 residues long. V was clipped by 1 base and J by 5 bases, with 19 bases between them. Germline-derived CDR1 and CDR2 are SGHDT and YYEEEE. The CDR3 coding sequence is TGTGCCAGCAGCTTGACGGGGAGGAGGGGAGAGCACAATGAGCAGTTCTTC. This encodes CASSLTGRRGEHNEQFF.

This clonotype was recorded a few times. The gene calls are TRBV5-1 and TRBJ2-1, with D possibly TRBD2 on 5 matching bases. This CDR3 spans 15 amino acids. Germline CDR1 is SGHRS and CDR2 is YFSETQ. The germline V and J ends were trimmed by 4 bases and 8 bases, with 19 bases remaining between them. CDR3 amino acids: CASSPRGSGWDEQFF. The CDR3 DNA is TGCGCCAGCAGCCCTCGGGGTTCGGGCTGGGATGAGCAGTTCTTC.